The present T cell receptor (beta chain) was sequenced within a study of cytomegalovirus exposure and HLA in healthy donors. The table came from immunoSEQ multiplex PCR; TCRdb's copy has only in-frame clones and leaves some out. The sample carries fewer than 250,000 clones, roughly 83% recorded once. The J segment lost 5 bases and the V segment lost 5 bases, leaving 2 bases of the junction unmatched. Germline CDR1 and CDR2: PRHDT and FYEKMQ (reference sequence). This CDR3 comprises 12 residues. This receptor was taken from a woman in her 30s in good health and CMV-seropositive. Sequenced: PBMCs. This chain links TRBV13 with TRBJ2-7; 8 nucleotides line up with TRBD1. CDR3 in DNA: TGTGCCAGCAGCAAGGACAGGGACGAGCAGTACTTC. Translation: CASSKDRDEQYF.